What follows is one T cell receptor (beta chain) and its context. What it binds is unknown. Trimming stripped 4 bases from V and 6 bases from J, with 14 bases between. Germline CDR1 is SGHTS and CDR2 is YDEGEE. CDR3 length: 14 residues. This sample is drawn from a study of CD8 T cells in ankylosing spondylitis. General study findings and limits: Disease-associated clones were reportedly significantly overrepresented in matched ankylosing spondylitis synovial fluid. Disease-linked clones proved CD8+ and comparatively uncommon in peripheral blood. What seemed typical of ankylosing spondylitis blood was a TCR beta motif built from several highly homologous variants.

It was by quantitative 5'-RACE with molecular barcodes that TCR beta libraries were made. TCRdb analysed the 5' RACE reads with MiXCR anew, one entry per CDR3 protein. The repertoire includes about 800,000 distinct CDR3 sequences, 12% of them detected once, and under 0.6% sits in the top ten. The receptor was derived from a male donor with ankylosing spondylitis. The source material was blood, either unsorted or a sorted T cell fraction (not recorded which). The rearrangement links TRBV5-8 to TRBJ2-1; no clear D gene. The CDR3 protein is CASSQADWGNEQFF. The CDR3 DNA is TGTGCCAGCAGCCAAGCCGATTGGGGCAATGAGCAGTTCTTC.